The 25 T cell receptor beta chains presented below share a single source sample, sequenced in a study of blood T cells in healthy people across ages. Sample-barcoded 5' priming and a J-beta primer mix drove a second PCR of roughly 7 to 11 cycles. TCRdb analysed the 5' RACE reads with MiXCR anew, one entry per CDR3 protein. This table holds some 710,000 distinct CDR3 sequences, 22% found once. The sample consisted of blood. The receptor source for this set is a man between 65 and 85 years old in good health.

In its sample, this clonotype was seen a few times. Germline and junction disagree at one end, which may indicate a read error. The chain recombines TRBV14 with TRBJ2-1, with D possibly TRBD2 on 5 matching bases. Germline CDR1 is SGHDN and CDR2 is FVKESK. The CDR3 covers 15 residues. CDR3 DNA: TGTGCCAGCAGCGCCCCGGGATCCTCCCACAATGAGCAGTTCTTC. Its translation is CASSAPGSSHNEQFF.

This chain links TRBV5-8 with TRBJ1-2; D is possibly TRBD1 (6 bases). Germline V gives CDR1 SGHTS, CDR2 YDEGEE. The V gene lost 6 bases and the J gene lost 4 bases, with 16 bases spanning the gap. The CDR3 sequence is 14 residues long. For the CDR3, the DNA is TGTGCCAGCAACGAGGGACATTCTTTCTATGGCTACACCTTC. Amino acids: CASNEGHSFYGYTF.

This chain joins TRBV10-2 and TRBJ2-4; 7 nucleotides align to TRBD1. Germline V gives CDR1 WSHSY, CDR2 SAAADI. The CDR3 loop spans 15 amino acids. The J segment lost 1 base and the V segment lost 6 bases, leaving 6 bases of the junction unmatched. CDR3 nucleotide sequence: TGCGCCAGCAGGACCCAGGGGGACGCCAAAAACATTCAGTACTTC. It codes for CASRTQGDAKNIQYF.

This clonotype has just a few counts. The CDR3 nucleotides read TGTGCCAGCAGCTACGTGGGGTTGGGCGTGAGCTCTGGAAACACCATATATTTT. This encodes CASSYVGLGVSSGNTIYF. The chain carries TRBV7-2 and TRBJ1-3; the D is unclear. Trimming removed 4 bases from V and 0 bases from J, with 19 bases in between. Germline V lookup: CDR1 SGHTA, CDR2 FQGNSA. The CDR3 spans 18 residues.

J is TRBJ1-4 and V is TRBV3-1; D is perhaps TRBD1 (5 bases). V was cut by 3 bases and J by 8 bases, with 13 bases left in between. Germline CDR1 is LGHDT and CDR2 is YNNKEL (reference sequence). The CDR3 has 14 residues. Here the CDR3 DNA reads TGTGCCAGCAGCCACCGAGGGGCTGAGGAAAAACTGTTTTTT. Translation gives CASSHRGAEEKLFF.

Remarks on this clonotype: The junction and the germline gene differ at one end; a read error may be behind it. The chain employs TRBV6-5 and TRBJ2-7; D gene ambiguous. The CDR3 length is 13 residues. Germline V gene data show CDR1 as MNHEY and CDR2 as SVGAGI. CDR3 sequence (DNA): TGTGCCAGCAGTTATCTCCTCTCCTACGGGCAGTACTTC. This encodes CASSYLLSYGQYF.

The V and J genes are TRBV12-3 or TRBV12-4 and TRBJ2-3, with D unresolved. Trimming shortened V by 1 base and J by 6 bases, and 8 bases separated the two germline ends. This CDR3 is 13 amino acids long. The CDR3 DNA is TGTGCCAGCAGTTTAGATTTGGAGGATACGCAGTATTTT. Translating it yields CASSLDLEDTQYF.

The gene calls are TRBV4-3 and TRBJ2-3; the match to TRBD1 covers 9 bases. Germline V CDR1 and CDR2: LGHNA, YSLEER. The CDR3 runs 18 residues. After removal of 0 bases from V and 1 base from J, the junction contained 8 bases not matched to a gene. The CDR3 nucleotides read TGCGCCAGCAGCCAAGATCATTCGGGACAGGGCCGCACAGATACGCAGTATTTT. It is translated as CASSQDHSGQGRTDTQYF.

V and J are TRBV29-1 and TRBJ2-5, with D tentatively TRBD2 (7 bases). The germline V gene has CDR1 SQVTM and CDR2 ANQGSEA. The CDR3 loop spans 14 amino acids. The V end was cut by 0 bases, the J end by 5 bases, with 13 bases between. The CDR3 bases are TGCAGCGTTGAAGATCATGAGGGGGGGGAGACCCAGTACTTC. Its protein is CSVEDHEGGETQYF.

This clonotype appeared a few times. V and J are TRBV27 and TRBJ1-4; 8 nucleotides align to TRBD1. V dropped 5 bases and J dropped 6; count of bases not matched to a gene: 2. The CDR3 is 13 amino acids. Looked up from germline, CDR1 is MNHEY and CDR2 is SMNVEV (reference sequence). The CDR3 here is CASSQQGDEKLFF. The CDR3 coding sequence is TGTGCCAGCAGTCAACAGGGGGATGAAAAACTGTTTTTT.

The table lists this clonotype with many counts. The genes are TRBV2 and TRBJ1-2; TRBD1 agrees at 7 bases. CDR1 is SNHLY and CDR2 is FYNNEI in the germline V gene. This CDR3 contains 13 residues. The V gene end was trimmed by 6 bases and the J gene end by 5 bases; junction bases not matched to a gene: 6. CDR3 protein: CASSGQVRYGYTF. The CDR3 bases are TGTGCCAGCAGCGGACAGGTTCGGTATGGCTACACCTTC.

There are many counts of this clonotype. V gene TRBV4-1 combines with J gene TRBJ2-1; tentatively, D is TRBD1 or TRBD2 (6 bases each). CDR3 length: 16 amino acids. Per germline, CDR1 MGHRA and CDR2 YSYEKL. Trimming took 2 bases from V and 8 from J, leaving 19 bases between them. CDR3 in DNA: TGCGCCAGCAGCCAACCCGGACAAGGGGGAGGCGATGAGCAGTTCTTC. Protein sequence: CASSQPGQGGGDEQFF.

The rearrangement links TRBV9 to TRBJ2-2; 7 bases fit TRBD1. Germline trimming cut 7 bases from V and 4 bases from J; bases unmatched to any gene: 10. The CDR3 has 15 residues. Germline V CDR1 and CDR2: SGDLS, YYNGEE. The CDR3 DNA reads TGTGCCAGCGGGGAAACAGGGGTGGGCACCGGGGAGCTGTTTTTT. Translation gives CASGETGVGTGELFF.

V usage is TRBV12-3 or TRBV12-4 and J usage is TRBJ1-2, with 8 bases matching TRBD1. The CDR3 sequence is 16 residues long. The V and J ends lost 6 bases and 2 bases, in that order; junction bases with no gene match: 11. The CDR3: CASSQPQGAGNYGYTF. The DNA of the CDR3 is TGTGCCAGCAGCCAACCTCAGGGGGCAGGGAACTATGGCTACACCTTC.

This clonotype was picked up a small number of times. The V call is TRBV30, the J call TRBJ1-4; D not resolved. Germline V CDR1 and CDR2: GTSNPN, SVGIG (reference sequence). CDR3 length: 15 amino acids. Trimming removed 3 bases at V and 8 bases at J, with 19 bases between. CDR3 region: CAWSLGGGILEKLFF. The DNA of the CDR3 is TGTGCCTGGAGCTTAGGTGGAGGGATACTAGAAAAACTGTTTTTT.

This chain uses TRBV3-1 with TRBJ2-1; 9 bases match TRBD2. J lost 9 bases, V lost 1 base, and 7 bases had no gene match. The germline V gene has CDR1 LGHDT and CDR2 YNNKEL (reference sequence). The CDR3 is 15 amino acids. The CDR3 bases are TGTGCCAGCAGCCAAGCCCCCTGGCGGGAGGGTGAGCAGTTCTTC. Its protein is CASSQAPWREGEQFF.

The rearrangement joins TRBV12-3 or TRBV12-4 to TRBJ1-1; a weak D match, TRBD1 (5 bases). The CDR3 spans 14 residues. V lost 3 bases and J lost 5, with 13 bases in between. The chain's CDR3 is CASSFQGRGTEAFF. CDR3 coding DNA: TGTGCCAGCAGTTTCCAGGGAAGGGGAACTGAAGCTTTCTTT.

DNA of the CDR3: TGCAGTGCTAGAGATCACGGGACAGGGTATAATGAAAAACTGTTTTTT. Its protein is CSARDHGTGYNEKLFF. V gene TRBV20-1 combines with J gene TRBJ1-4; 9 nucleotides line up with TRBD1. The CDR3 runs to 16 residues. CDR1 and CDR2 (germline): DFQATT, SNEGSKA (reference sequence). V shed 0 bases and J 4 bases; nucleotides not matched to a gene: 6.

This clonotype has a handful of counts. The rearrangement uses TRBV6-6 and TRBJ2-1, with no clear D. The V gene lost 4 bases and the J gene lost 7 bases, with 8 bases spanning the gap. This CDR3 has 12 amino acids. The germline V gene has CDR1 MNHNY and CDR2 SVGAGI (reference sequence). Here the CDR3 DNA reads TGTGCCAGCAGTTTTCCTCAGAATGAGCAGTTCTTC. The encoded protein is CASSFPQNEQFF.

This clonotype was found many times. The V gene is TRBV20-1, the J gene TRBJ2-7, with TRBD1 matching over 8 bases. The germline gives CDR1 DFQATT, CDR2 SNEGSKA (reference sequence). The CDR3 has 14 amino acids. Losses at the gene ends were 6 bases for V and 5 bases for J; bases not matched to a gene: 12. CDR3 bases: TGCAGTGCGAAATACCCGGGACAGGTTAACGAGCAGTACTTC. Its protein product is CSAKYPGQVNEQYF.

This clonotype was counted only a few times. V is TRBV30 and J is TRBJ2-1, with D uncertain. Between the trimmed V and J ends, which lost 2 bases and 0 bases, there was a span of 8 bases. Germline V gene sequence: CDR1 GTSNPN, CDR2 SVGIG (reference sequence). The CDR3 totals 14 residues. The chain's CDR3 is CAWSSWSSYNEQFF. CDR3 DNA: TGTGCCTGGAGTAGCTGGAGCTCCTACAATGAGCAGTTCTTC.

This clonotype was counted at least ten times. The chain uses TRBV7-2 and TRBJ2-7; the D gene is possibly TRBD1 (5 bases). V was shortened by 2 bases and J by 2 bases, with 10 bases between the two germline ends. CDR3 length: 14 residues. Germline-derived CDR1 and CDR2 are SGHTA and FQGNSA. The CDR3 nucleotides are TGTGCCAGCAGCTTACAGGGTGGTCCCTACGAGCAGTACTTC. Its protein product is CASSLQGGPYEQYF.

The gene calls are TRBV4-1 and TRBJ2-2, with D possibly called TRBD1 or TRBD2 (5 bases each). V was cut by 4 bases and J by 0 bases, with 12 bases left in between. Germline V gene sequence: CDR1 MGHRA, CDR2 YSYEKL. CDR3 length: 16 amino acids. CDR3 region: CASSLHLGANTGELFF. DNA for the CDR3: TGCGCCAGCAGCCTACATTTGGGGGCGAACACCGGGGAGCTGTTTTTT.

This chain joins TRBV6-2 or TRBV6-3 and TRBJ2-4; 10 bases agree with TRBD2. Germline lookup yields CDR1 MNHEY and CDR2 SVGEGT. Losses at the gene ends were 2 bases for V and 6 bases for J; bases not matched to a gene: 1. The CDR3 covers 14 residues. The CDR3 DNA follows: TGTGCCAGCAGTTACGGGACTAGCGTAAACATTCAGTACTTC. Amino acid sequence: CASSYGTSVNIQYF.

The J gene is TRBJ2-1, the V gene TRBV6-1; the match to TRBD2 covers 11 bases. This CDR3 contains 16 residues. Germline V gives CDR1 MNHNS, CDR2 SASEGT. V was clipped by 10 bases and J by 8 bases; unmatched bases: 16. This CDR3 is CAIPELDSGGVDEQFF. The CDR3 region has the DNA TGTGCCATCCCGGAACTTGATAGCGGGGGGGTTGATGAGCAGTTCTTC.